This T cell receptor beta chain was documented in a study of tumor-infiltrating lymphocytes in primary liver carcinoma. Without any cell sorting, about 19-32 mg of bulk tissue yielded co-extracted RNA and DNA. Germline lookup yields CDR1 SGHVS and CDR2 FQNEAQ. The CDR3 sequence is 16 residues long. Comments on this clonotype: Sequence at one end of the junction differs from germline and may be a read error.

Total RNA amounting to roughly 0.5 ug was the source from which TCR beta cDNA was made with a constant-region primer. Construction of TCR beta libraries relied on three successive nested multiplex PCR rounds employing slightly modified ARM-PCR. Rounds one and two of PCR, each of roughly 10 cycles, were primed with TRBV1-TRBV30 forward primers and a C-beta reverse primer. In TCRdb, the multiplex PCR reads were re-called with MiXCR into one record per CDR3 protein. The sample has roughly 50,000 distinct CDR3 sequences; about 73% are singletons. This receptor was identified in a man between 40 and 49 years old with primary liver carcinoma and hepatitis B virus infection. The gene calls are TRBV7-8 and TRBJ2-7; a possible D gene is TRBD1 (6 bases). Sequencing input: liver tumor tissue from sampling region 2. Subset described: tumor region T2, inferior pole. The CDR3, as DNA: TGTGCCAGCAGCTTGTTCCCAGGGGACAACTCCAACGAGCAGTACTTT. As protein: CASSLFPGDNSNEQYF.